This entry concerns a single T cell receptor (beta chain). Its cognate antigen is unknown. The data stem from a study of T cell responses to AZD1222 COVID-19 vaccine. The study, taken as a whole, reports: Clonal diversity may have been underestimated, and the donors were mostly white British, with more females than males. Repertoire sampling was restricted to post-peak T cell response timepoints. Two doses of AZD1222 preceded a rise in Spike-specific TCR breadth and depth. Reports indicate that nearly half of spike-specific TCRs are directed at unmutated variant regions.

The germline V and J ends were trimmed by 7 bases and 3 bases, with 22 bases remaining between them. This CDR3 comprises 17 residues. Per the germline V gene, CDR1 is LNHDA and CDR2 is SQIVND (reference sequence). Using immunoSEQ multiplex PCR, the repertoire was profiled, and TCRdb retains in-frame clones only, with some absent. Seen here are fewer than 200,000 clones, about 92% observed once, and the top ten hold about 4%. This rearrangement joins TRBV19 to TRBJ1-5, with D possibly TRBD1 on 5 matching bases. The sequenced sample was peripheral blood, obtained 28 days after the second dose of the MenACWY control vaccine. The sequence derives from an adult who received the MenACWY meningococcal vaccine as a control. In DNA form, the CDR3 reads TGTGCCAGTATGTTCCGGGGTGGGGCTGGCCCCAATCAGCCCCAGCATTTT. Protein sequence: CASMFRGGAGPNQPQHF.